These 28 T cell receptor beta chains came from one sample sequenced in a study of cytomegalovirus exposure and HLA in healthy donors. PCR primers comprised 60 Vbeta and 13 Jbeta primers. Profiled with immunoSEQ multiplex PCR; TCRdb holds only in-frame clones, not every one. The table lists approximately 90,000 clones, 85% of them singletons. The sample taken for sequencing was PBMCs. These receptors all stem from a man aged 40-49 years in good health and CMV-seropositive.

This chain links TRBV5-4 with TRBJ2-5; 14 positions match TRBD2. From germline, CDR1 is SGHNT and CDR2 YYREEE (reference sequence). The CDR3 extends over 16 amino acids. The J segment lost 11 bases and the V segment lost 4 bases, leaving 13 bases of the junction unmatched. The CDR3, as DNA: TGTGCCAGCAGCCCGGGACTAGCGGGAGCCCCGAGGGAGCAGTACTTC. This sequence encodes CASSPGLAGAPREQYF.

The chain has TRBV28 and TRBJ1-5; the match to TRBD1 covers 9 bases. Germline CDR1 reads MDHEN; CDR2 reads SYDVKM. The V and J ends lost 4 bases and 6 bases, in that order; junction bases with no gene match: 7. This CDR3 is built from 15 residues. CDR3 bases: TGTGCCAGCAGTTCGTACAGGGGGCTAGTTCAGCCCCAGCATTTT. It is translated as CASSSYRGLVQPQHF.

The chain is built from TRBV7-3 and TRBJ2-1; D perhaps matches TRBD2 (7 bases). The CDR3 totals 15 residues. Germline CDR1 reads SGHTA; CDR2 reads FQGTGA. V was shortened by 2 bases and J by 14 bases, with 22 bases between the two germline ends. DNA of the CDR3: TGTGCCAGCAGCTTATTAGGGGGGGCCAATCAGCTGGAGTTCTTC. Encoded protein: CASSLLGGANQLEFF.

This rearrangement joins TRBV7-8 to TRBJ1-2, with 7 bases matching TRBD1. Germline values: CDR1 SGHVS, CDR2 FQNEAQ. With 5 bases clipped from V and 8 bases from J, the junction kept 11 bases outside the gene matches. The CDR3 is made up of 14 amino acids. The DNA of the CDR3 is TGTGCCAGCAGCACCGCCCACAGGGGTTACGGCTACACCTTC. It is translated as CASSTAHRGYGYTF.

The V gene is TRBV2, the J gene TRBJ2-1; D is possibly TRBD2 (6 bases). The CDR3 is 15 amino acids. Germline CDR1 SNHLY, CDR2 FYNNEI. Trimming stripped 9 bases from V and 8 bases from J, with 23 bases between. CDR3 protein: CARIKAGPGGDEQFF. CDR3 coding DNA: TGTGCCAGGATCAAAGCGGGCCCAGGAGGGGATGAGCAGTTCTTC. The whole variable domain, remainder taken from reference TRBV2 and TRBJ2-1, is EPEVTQTPSHQVTQMGQEVILRCVPISNHLYFYWYRQILGQKVEFLVSFYNNEISEKSEIFDDQFSVERPDGSNFTLKIRSTKLEDSAMYFCARIKAGPGGDEQFFGPGTRLTVL.

The V and J genes are TRBV19 and TRBJ1-2; TRBD1 aligns across 9 bases. The ends lost 6 bases at V and 6 bases at J; junction bases unmatched: 2. The germline V gene has CDR1 LNHDA and CDR2 SQIVND (reference sequence). CDR3 length: 12 amino acids. CDR3 in amino acids: CASSRTGDGYTF. DNA for the CDR3: TGTGCCAGTAGCCGGACAGGGGATGGCTACACCTTC.

This clone was counted only a few times. The chain's CDR3 is CASSLTSGSVNEQFF. The CDR3 nucleotides read TGCGCCAGCAGCTTAACTAGCGGGAGTGTCAATGAGCAGTTCTTC. J is TRBJ2-1 and V is TRBV5-1; 11 nucleotides align to TRBD2. The length of the CDR3 is 15 residues. V shed 2 bases, J shed 6 bases, and the junction held 4 bases outside the gene matches. Per germline, CDR1 SGHRS and CDR2 YFSETQ.

This chain uses TRBV7-9 with TRBJ1-2; tentatively, D is TRBD1 (5 bases). The V gene lost 3 bases and the J gene lost 4 bases, with 9 bases spanning the gap. Per the germline V gene, CDR1 is SEHNR and CDR2 is FQNEAQ (reference sequence). The CDR3 contains 13 residues. The CDR3, as DNA: TGTGCCAGCAGCTTCCAGGGCCTCTATGGCTACACCTTC. Residues: CASSFQGLYGYTF. The entire variable domain, with the rest obtained from reference TRBV7-9 and TRBJ1-2, is as follows: DTGVSQNPRHKITKRGQNVTFRCDPISEHNRLYWYRQTLGQGPEFLTYFQNEAQLEKSRLLSDRFSAERPKGSFSTLEIQRTEQGDSAMYLCASSFQGLYGYTFGSGTRLTVV.

The chain is built from TRBV15 and TRBJ1-2; possibly TRBD1 for D (6 bases). Germline V CDR1 and CDR2: LNHNV, YYDKDF (reference sequence). Trimming shortened V by 0 bases and J by 7 bases, and 12 bases separated the two germline ends. This CDR3 region has 14 residues. DNA for the CDR3: TGTGCCACCAGCAGAGACGTCAGGGGCGGTGGCTACACCTTC. This codes for CATSRDVRGGGYTF. The full variable domain, rest sourced from reference TRBV15 and TRBJ1-2, is DAMVIQNPRYQVTQFGKPVTLSCSQTLNHNVMYWYQQKSSQAPKLLFHYYDKDFNNEADTPDNFQSRRPNTSFCFLDIRSPGLGDTAMYLCATSRDVRGGGYTFGSGTRLTVV.

This clone was recorded a few times. The chain joins TRBV19 to TRBJ2-7, with D perhaps TRBD1 (6 bases). CDR3 length equals 14 residues. V was clipped by 5 bases and J by 2 bases, with 13 bases between them. The germline V gene encodes CDR1 LNHDA and CDR2 SQIVND (reference sequence). The CDR3 nucleotides are TGTGCCAGTAGTTCTCGACAGGCGCCCTACGAGCAGTACTTC. Translation gives CASSSRQAPYEQYF.

V usage is TRBV5-1 and J usage is TRBJ1-6; 7 positions agree with TRBD1. CDR3 size: 14 residues. Germline CDR1 reads SGHRS; CDR2 reads YFSETQ. Unmatched junction bases numbered 8, after V lost 4 bases and J lost 10 bases. CDR3 DNA: TGCGCCAGCAGCCTGACAGGGACCAACTCACCCCTCCACTTT. It codes for CASSLTGTNSPLHF.

This chain links TRBV29-1 with TRBJ2-5, with 8 nucleotides matching TRBD2. The CDR3 is made up of 14 amino acids. CDR1 SQVTM and CDR2 ANQGSEA come from the germline V gene. After removal of 8 bases from V and 5 bases from J, the junction contained 13 bases not matched to a gene. The CDR3: CSSRQRESWETQYF. The CDR3 DNA follows: TGCAGCTCACGGCAGCGGGAGTCTTGGGAGACCCAGTACTTC. The full variable domain, its missing parts supplied by reference TRBV29-1 and TRBJ2-5, is SAVISQKPSRDICQRGTSLTIQCQVDSQVTMMFWYRQQPGQSLTLIATANQGSEATYESGFVIDKFPISRPNLTFSTLTVSNMSPEDSSIYLCSSRQRESWETQYFGPGTRLLVL.

This rearrangement joins TRBV18 to TRBJ1-2, with D uncertain. Trimming pared 0 bases from V and 1 base from J, leaving 3 bases between. In germline, CDR1 is KGHSH, CDR2 LQKENI. The CDR3 sequence is 13 residues long. CDR3 sequence (DNA): TGTGCCAGCTCACCACCCGGTAACTATGGCTACACCTTC. Its protein product is CASSPPGNYGYTF.

Only one count was recorded for this clone. This sequence joins TRBV7-2 and TRBJ2-3; the D gene is possibly TRBD1 (6 bases). The V gene's germline CDR1 is SGHTA and CDR2 FQGNSA. V was cut by 8 bases and J by 1 base, with 16 bases left in between. The CDR3 loop spans 15 amino acids. The CDR3 protein is CASRGQTGRTDTQYF. CDR3 bases: TGTGCCAGCCGGGGACAAACGGGGCGCACAGATACGCAGTATTTT.

This sequence joins TRBV19 and TRBJ2-5; 8 bases agree with TRBD2. The CDR3 runs 14 residues. Losses at the gene ends were 5 bases for V and 5 bases for J; bases not matched to a gene: 7. The germline V gene has CDR1 LNHDA and CDR2 SQIVND (reference sequence). In DNA form, the CDR3 reads TGTGCCAGTAGTCCCGGGACTAGTTACGAGACCCAGTACTTC. Translating it yields CASSPGTSYETQYF.

This chain connects TRBV6-1 to TRBJ2-3, with 7 bases identical to TRBD2. The CDR3 runs 15 residues. After removal of 2 bases from V and 2 bases from J, the junction contained 4 bases not matched to a gene. Germline V gives CDR1 MNHNS, CDR2 SASEGT. In nucleotides, the CDR3 is TGTGCCAGCAGTGAATGGGGAGGGAACACAGATACGCAGTATTTT. Its translation: CASSEWGGNTDTQYF.

This chain connects TRBV5-1 to TRBJ2-1, with 10 bases fitting TRBD2. Germline V gene lookup returns CDR1 SGHRS and CDR2 YFSETQ. V lost 0 bases to trimming and J lost 2 bases; unmatched junction nucleotides: 14. This CDR3 is built from 20 residues. The CDR3 sequence is CASSLGGKLAGVGTYNEQFF. DNA for the CDR3: TGCGCCAGCAGCTTGGGGGGAAAGCTAGCGGGAGTAGGTACCTACAATGAGCAGTTCTTC.

The chain uses TRBV4-1 and TRBJ2-5, with 9 bases lining up with TRBD1. The J call could be wrong; TRBJ2-7 is a better fit for the DNA end. This CDR3 spans 14 amino acids. Germline CDR1 is MGHRA and CDR2 is YSYEKL. This CDR3 reads CASSRDRVSYEQYF. In nucleotides, the CDR3 is TGCGCCAGCAGCCGGGACAGGGTATCCTACGAGCAGTACTTC.

V usage is TRBV18 and J usage is TRBJ1-2, with TRBD1 as a possible D gene (6 bases). The CDR3 sequence is 14 residues long. Germline V CDR1 and CDR2: KGHSH, LQKENI. Trimming stripped 4 bases from V and 4 bases from J, with 13 bases between. CDR3 in DNA: TGTGCCAGCTCACAACAGGGATCTCCCTATGGCTACACCTTC. Translating it yields CASSQQGSPYGYTF.

The chain carries TRBV27 and TRBJ2-1; 11 bases fit TRBD2. The junction had 9 bases not matched to a gene; V was cut back by 7 bases and J by 7 bases. The CDR3 contains 15 residues. Germline V gene lookup returns CDR1 MNHEY and CDR2 SMNVEV (reference sequence). Here the CDR3 reads CASNSGRARTNEQFF. The CDR3 DNA is TGTGCCAGCAATAGCGGGAGGGCCAGGACAAATGAGCAGTTCTTC.

The chain is built from TRBV29-1 and TRBJ2-7, with D maybe TRBD1 (5 bases). The CDR3 extends over 11 amino acids. V lost 6 bases, J lost 4 bases, and 10 bases lay in between. The germline V gene encodes CDR1 SQVTM and CDR2 ANQGSEA. The CDR3 DNA reads as TGCAGCGTCAGCCAGGGTTACGAGCAGTACTTC. Protein product: CSVSQGYEQYF.

The genes are TRBV6-5 and TRBJ1-4, with a weak D call TRBD1 (6 bases). Trimming shortened V by 5 bases and J by 4 bases, and 14 bases separated the two germline ends. Germline V gene lookup returns CDR1 MNHEY and CDR2 SVGAGI. This CDR3 is 15 amino acids long. CDR3 protein: CASSLTTGNNEKLFF. As DNA, the CDR3 is TGTGCCAGCAGTCTCACGACAGGAAATAATGAAAAACTGTTTTTT.

This clone appeared a single time. The rearrangement links TRBV29-1 to TRBJ2-1; a weak D match, TRBD2 (5 bases). V dropped 1 base and J dropped 8 bases, with 9 bases sitting between them. CDR1 is SQVTM, CDR2 ANQGSEA, per germline. This CDR3 contains 12 residues. CDR3 sequence reads: CSVEAGVDEQFF. Here the CDR3 DNA reads TGCAGCGTTGAAGCCGGGGTCGATGAGCAGTTCTTC.

CDR3 coding DNA: TGCGCCAGCAGCCCCGGGACTCCCCGGGAGATTCAGTACTTC. Encoded protein: CASSPGTPREIQYF. The rearrangement uses TRBV5-1 and TRBJ2-4; a possible D gene is TRBD2 (6 bases). The CDR3 loop spans 14 amino acids. The germline gives CDR1 SGHRS, CDR2 YFSETQ. With 4 bases removed from V and 10 bases from J, the gap between germline ends came to 18 bases.

This clone came up once. The CDR3 spells CASSSTSGSREQYF. The CDR3 DNA follows: TGTGCCAGCAGTTCGACTAGCGGGAGCCGTGAGCAGTACTTC. The genes are TRBV28 and TRBJ2-7; TRBD2 agrees at 12 bases. This CDR3 region has 14 residues. Germline CDR1 reads MDHEN; CDR2 reads SYDVKM. V shed 4 bases, J shed 7 bases, and the junction held 5 bases outside the gene matches.

V is TRBV27 and J is TRBJ1-1; D is unresolved. This CDR3 has 14 amino acids. CDR1 is MNHEY and CDR2 is SMNVEV in the germline V gene (reference sequence). V was clipped by 1 base and J by 1 base, with 7 bases between them. This CDR3 reads CASSLFPKNTEAFF. The CDR3 DNA follows: TGTGCCAGCAGTTTATTTCCAAAGAACACTGAAGCTTTCTTT.

J is TRBJ2-2 and V is TRBV5-1; D not certain. The CDR3 totals 14 residues. The germline CDR1 and CDR2 sequences are SGHRS and YFSETQ. V gave up 6 bases and J gave up 3 bases, with 12 bases separating them. DNA of the CDR3: TGCGCCAGCAAGGAATCTAGTTACACCGGGGAGCTGTTTTTT. The encoded protein is CASKESSYTGELFF.

This chain uses TRBV6-5 with TRBJ1-2; a weak D match, TRBD1 (6 bases). In germline, CDR1 is MNHEY, CDR2 SVGAGI. The CDR3 has 13 residues. With 6 bases removed from V and 4 bases from J, the gap between germline ends came to 12 bases. The CDR3 here is CASSRGQFYGYTF. CDR3 DNA sequence: TGTGCCAGCAGCCGCGGACAGTTCTATGGCTACACCTTC.